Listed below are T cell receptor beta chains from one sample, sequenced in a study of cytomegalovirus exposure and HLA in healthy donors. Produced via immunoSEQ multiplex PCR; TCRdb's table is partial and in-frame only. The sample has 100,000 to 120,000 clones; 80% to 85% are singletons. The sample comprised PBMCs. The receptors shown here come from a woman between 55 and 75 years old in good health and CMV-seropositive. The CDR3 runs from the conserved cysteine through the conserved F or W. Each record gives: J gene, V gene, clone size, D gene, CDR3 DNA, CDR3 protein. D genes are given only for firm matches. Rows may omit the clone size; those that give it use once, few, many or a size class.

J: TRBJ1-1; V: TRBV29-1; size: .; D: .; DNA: TGCAGCGTTCTCAGGGAGGTCGGGGTCGAAGCTTTCTTT; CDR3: CSVLREVGVEAFF
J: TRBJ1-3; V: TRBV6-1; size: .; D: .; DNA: TGTGCCAGCAGTCGAAGCGGGCCTGGAAACACCATATATTTT; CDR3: CASSRSGPGNTIYF
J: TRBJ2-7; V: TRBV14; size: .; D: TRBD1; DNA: TGTGCCAGCAGCCAAGGACTGGGACAGGGAGTCTACGAGCAGTACTTC; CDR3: CASSQGLGQGVYEQYF
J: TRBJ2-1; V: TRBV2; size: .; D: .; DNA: TGTGCCAGCAGCCTTTTGGGGGGTTACAATGAGCAGTTCTTC; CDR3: CASSLLGGYNEQFF
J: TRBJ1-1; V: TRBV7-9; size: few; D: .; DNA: TGTGCCAGCAGCTTAGGGACAGCGAACACTGAAGCTTTCTTT; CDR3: CASSLGTANTEAFF
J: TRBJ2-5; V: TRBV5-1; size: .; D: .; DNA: TGCGCCAGTATGACAGAGTACCAAGAGACCCAGTACTTC; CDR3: CASMTEYQETQYF
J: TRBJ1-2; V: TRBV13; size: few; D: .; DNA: TGTGCCAGCAGCTCCTCAGACCCAGCGGACTATGGCTACACCTTC; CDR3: CASSSSDPADYGYTF
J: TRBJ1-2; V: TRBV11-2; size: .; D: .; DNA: TGTGCCAGCAGCTCCGGACAGTCCGCACTGTGCACCTTC; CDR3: CASSSGQSALCTF
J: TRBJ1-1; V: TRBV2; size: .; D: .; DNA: TGTGCCAGCCATTCCAGGGTAGTCGTCGCCACTGAAGCTTTCTTT; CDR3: CASHSRVVVATEAFF
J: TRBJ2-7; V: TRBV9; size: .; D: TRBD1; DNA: TGTGCCAGCAGCGCAATCGGGACAGGGGTACACGAGCAGTACTTC; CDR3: CASSAIGTGVHEQYF
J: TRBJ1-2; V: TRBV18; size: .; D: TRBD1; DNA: TGTGCCAGCTCACAGAGACAGGGGGAGAGCTATGGCTACACCTTC; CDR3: CASSQRQGESYGYTF
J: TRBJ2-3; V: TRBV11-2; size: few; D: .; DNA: TGTGCCAGCAGCTTAGCGGGGACAGATACGCAGTATTTT; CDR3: CASSLAGTDTQYF
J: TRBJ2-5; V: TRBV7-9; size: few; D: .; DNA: TGTGCCAGCAGCTTGTGGGAGAGATTACAAGAGACCCAGTACTTC; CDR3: CASSLWERLQETQYF
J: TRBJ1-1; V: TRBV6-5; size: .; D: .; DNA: TGTGCCAGCAGTTACTCGAAACAATATAACACTGAAGCTTTCTTT; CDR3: CASSYSKQYNTEAFF
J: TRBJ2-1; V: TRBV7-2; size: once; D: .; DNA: TGTGCCAGCAGCTCACATAAAGCGTTTAAAGCGATCTCCTACAATGAGCAGTTCTTC; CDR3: CASSSHKAFKAISYNEQFF
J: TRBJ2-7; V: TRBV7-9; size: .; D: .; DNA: TGTGCCAGCAGCTTAGGGCTGTTTCTCTCCTACGAGCAGTACTTC; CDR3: CASSLGLFLSYEQYF
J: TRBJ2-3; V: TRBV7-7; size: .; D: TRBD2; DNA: TGTGCTAGCAGCTCGGTAGCGGGAGGGCTAGATACGCAGTATTTT; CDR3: CASSSVAGGLDTQYF
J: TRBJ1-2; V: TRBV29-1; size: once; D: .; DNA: TGCAGCGTTGATTCTAGCGGGGGAGAGAGCTATGGCTACACCTTC; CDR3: CSVDSSGGESYGYTF
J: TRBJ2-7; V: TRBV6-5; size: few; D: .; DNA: TGTGCCAGCAGCCAAGACAGACGCGAGTACTTC; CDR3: CASSQDRREYF
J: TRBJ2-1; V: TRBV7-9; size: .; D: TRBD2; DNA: TGTTCCAGCAGACGAGGACTAGCTATGCATCCTGAGCAGTTCTTC; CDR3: CSSRRGLAMHPEQFF
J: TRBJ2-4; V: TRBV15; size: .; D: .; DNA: TGTGCCACCAGTCGTGAGGGGGACATTCAGTACTTC; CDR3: CATSREGDIQYF
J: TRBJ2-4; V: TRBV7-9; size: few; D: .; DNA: TGTTCCAGCAGCCCCCCACAGGGTATGACCAAAAACATTCAGTACTTC; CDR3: CSSSPPQGMTKNIQYF
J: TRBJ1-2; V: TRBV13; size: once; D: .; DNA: TGTGCCAGCAGCTTGAGGGACTATGGCTACACCTTC; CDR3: CASSLRDYGYTF
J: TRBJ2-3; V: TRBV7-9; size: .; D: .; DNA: TGTGCCAGCAGCTTCTGGCAGAACACAGATACGCAGTATTTT; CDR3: CASSFWQNTDTQYF
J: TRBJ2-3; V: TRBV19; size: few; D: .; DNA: TGTGCCAGTAGGGAGGACTTCACAGATACGCAGTATTTT; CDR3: CASREDFTDTQYF
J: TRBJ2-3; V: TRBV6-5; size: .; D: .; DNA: TGTGCCAGCAGTTATGGAAGGAGAGATACGCAGTATTTT; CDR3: CASSYGRRDTQYF
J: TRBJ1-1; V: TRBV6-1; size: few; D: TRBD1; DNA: TGTGCCAGCAGTTGGGACAGGGGCACTGAAGCTTTCTTT; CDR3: CASSWDRGTEAFF
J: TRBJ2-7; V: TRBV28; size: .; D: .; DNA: TGTGCCAGCAGTTTATCCCCTTCCTACGAGCAGTACTTC; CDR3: CASSLSPSYEQYF
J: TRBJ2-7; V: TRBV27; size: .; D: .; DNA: TGTGCCAGCAGTCAAACCCACAGGAGAGGGAGGTACGAGCAGTACTTC; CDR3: CASSQTHRRGRYEQYF
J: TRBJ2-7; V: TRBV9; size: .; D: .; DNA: TGTGCCAGCAGCGTAGACAGATCCCCCAACGAGCAGTACTTC; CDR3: CASSVDRSPNEQYF
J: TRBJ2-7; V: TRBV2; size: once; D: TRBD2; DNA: TGTGCCAGCTCTCTGACTAGCGGTACCTACGAGCAGTACTTC; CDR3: CASSLTSGTYEQYF
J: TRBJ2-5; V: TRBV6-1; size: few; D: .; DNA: TGTGCCAGCAGTGGTTTTGGCAGGGGAAAGTACCAAGAGACCCAGTACTTC; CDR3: CASSGFGRGKYQETQYF
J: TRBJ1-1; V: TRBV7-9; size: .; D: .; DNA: TGTTCCAGCAGCTTAGTTGCCGAGGGAAACACTGAAGCTTTCTTT; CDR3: CSSSLVAEGNTEAFF
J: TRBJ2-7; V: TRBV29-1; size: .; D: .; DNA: TGCAGCGCTGGTCCACAGGGCCCCTACGAGCAGTACTTC; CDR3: CSAGPQGPYEQYF
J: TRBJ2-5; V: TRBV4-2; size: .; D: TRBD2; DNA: TGTGCCAGCAGCCAAGTGAGGACTAGCGGGAGTTACGAGACCCAGTACTTC; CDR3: CASSQVRTSGSYETQYF
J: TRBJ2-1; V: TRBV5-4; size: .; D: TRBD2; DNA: TGTGCCAGCAGTTCTGGACTAGCGGGAGGGTTTCTCAATGAGCAGTTCTTC; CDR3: CASSSGLAGGFLNEQFF
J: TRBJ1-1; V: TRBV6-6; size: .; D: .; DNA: TGTGCCAGCAGTCGGGAGCAGGAGTGGAACACTGAAGCTTTCTTT; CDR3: CASSREQEWNTEAFF
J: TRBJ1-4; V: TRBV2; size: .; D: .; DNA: TGTGCCAGCAGCCTGGTCGAGGATGAAAAACTGTTTTTT; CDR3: CASSLVEDEKLFF
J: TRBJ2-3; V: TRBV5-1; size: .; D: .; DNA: TGCGCCAGCAGTCTTCCTCCGGGACATACTAGCACAGATACGCAGTATTTT; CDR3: CASSLPPGHTSTDTQYF
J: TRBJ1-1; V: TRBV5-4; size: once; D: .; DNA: TGTGCCAGCAGAAAAGGACAGACGCTCTTAACTGAAGCTTTCTTT; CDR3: CASRKGQTLLTEAFF
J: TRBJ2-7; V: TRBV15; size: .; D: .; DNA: TGTGCCACCAGCAGGGATAGGGGGTACGAGCAGTACTTC; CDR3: CATSRDRGYEQYF
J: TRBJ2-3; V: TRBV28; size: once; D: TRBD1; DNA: TGTGCCAGCAGTCTGAACTCCGGGACAGGGGTTCGAAATACGCAGTATTTT; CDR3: CASSLNSGTGVRNTQYF
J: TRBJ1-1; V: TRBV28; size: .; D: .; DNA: TGTGCCAGCAGTTCTCCAGGGCTTGGGGCTTTCTTT; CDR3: CASSSPGLGAFF
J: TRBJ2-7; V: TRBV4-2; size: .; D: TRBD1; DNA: TGTGCCAGCAGCCAAGAGACAGGGGGCGGCGTGCAGTACTTC; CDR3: CASSQETGGGVQYF
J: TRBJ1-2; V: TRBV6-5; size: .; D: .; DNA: TGTGCCAGCAGTGGACAGTTAAGCTATGGCTACACCTTC; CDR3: CASSGQLSYGYTF
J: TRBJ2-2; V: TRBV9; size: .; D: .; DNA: TGTGCCAGCAGCGTAAGCCGGGAAACCGGGGAGCTGTTTTTT; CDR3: CASSVSRETGELFF
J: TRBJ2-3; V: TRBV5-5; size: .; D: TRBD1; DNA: TGTGCCAGCAGCTTGGTGGGACAGGGGGCACAAGATACGCAGTATTTT; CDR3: CASSLVGQGAQDTQYF
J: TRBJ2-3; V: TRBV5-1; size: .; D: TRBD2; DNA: TGCGCCAGCAGCTTGGAGGGGAGGGCCCTCACAGATACGCAGTATTTT; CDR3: CASSLEGRALTDTQYF
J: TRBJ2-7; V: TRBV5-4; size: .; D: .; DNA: TGTGCCAGCAAGTGGCAGGACAGCTACGAGCAGTACTTC; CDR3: CASKWQDSYEQYF
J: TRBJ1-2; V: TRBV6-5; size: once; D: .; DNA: TGTGCCAGCAGTTACCTGCCCGGGGGGAGAGGCTATGGCTACACCTTC; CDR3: CASSYLPGGRGYGYTF
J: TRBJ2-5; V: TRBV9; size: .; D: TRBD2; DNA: TGTGCCAGCAGCTTCGGACTAGCGGGGGAGACCCAGTACTTC; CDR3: CASSFGLAGETQYF
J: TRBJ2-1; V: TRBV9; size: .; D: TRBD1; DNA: TGTGCCAGCAGCGTAAGTGGGGGGACAGGCAATGAGCAGTTCTTC; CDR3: CASSVSGGTGNEQFF
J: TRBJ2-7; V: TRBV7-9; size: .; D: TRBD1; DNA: TGTGCCAGCAGACCGCCGGACAGGGTCCGTTACGAGCAGTACTTC; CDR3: CASRPPDRVRYEQYF
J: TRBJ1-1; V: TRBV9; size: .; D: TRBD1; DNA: TGTGCCAGCAGCGTAGGGGCAGGGGGGATGAACACTGAAGCTTTCTTT; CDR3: CASSVGAGGMNTEAFF
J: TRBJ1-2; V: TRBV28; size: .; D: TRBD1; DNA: TGTGCCAGCATTCGACAGGGATACGGCTACACCTTC; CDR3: CASIRQGYGYTF